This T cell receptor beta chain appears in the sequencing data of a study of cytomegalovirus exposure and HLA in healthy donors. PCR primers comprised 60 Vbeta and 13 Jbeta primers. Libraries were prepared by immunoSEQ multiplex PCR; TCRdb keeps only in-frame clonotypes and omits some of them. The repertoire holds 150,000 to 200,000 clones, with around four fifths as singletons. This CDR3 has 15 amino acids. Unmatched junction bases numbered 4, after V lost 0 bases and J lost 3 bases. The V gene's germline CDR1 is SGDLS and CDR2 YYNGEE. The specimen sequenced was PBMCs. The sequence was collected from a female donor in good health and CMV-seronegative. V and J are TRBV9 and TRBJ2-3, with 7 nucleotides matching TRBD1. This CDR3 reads CASSVDQGVTDTQYF. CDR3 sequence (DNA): TGTGCCAGCAGCGTAGATCAGGGGGTTACAGATACGCAGTATTTT. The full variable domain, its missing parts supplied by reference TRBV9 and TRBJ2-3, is DSGVTQTPKHLITATGQRVTLRCSPRSGDLSVYWYQQSLDQGLQFLIQYYNGEERAKGNILERFSAQQFPDLHSELNLSSLELGDSALYFCASSVDQGVTDTQYFGPGTRLTVL.